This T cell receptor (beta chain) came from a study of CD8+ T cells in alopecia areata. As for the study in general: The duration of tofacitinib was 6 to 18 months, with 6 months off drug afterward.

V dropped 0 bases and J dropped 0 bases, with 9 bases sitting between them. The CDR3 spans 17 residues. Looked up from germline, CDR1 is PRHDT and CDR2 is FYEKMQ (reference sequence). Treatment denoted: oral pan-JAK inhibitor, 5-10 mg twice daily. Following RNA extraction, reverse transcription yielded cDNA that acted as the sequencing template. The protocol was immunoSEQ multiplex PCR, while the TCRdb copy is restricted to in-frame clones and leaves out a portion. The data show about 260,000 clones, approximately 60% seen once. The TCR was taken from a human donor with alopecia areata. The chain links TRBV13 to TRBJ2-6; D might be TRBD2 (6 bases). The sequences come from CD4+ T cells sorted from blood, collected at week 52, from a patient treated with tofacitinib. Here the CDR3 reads CASSLGRGYSGANVLTF. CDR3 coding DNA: TGTGCCAGCAGCTTAGGCCGGGGGTACTCTGGGGCCAACGTCCTGACTTTC.